This is a list of T cell receptor beta chains from one sample in a study of blood T cells in healthy people across ages. MiXCR was run by TCRdb on the 5' RACE reads, yielding one entry per CDR3 protein. The repertoire holds roughly 680,000 distinct CDR3 sequences, with under 25% as singletons. The specimen sequenced was blood. The receptors were sampled from a man between 70 and 80 years old in good health. CDR3s include the opening cysteine and the closing phenylalanine or tryptophan. Each record gives: D gene, J gene, clone size, V gene, CDR3 protein, CDR3 DNA. The D gene is left open where the match is weak. A clone size is listed for some rows: how often the clone was seen (once, few, many), or a class if it is expanded.

-	TRBJ2-7	-	TRBV6-5	CASSYSQVTEQYF	TGTGCCAGCAGTTACTCGCAGGTGACCGAGCAGTACTTC
-	TRBJ2-1	few	TRBV14	CASSQFTGVGNEQFF	TGTGCCAGCAGCCAATTTACGGGAGTTGGTAATGAGCAGTTCTTC
TRBD1	TRBJ2-5	many	TRBV20-1	CSARGQGGSETQYF	TGCAGTGCCCGGGGACAGGGGGGTAGTGAGACCCAGTACTTC
-	TRBJ2-4	-	TRBV5-1	CASSLEQPRGGNIQYF	TGCGCCAGCAGCTTGGAACAACCCAGGGGGGGGAACATTCAGTACTTC
-	TRBJ1-2	few	TRBV20-1	CSARRDYGYTF	TGCAGTGCTAGAAGGGACTATGGCTACACCTTC
TRBD2	TRBJ2-7	few	TRBV20-1	CSASSGRVGEQYF	TGCAGTGCTAGTAGCGGGAGGGTGGGCGAGCAGTACTTC
-	TRBJ2-5	many	TRBV27	CASSFVGETQYF	TGTGCCAGCAGTTTCGTCGGAGAGACCCAGTACTTC
-	TRBJ2-3	-	TRBV5-1	CASSLSRQGSGADTQYF	TGCGCCAGCAGCTTATCCAGGCAGGGCTCTGGTGCAGATACGCAGTATTTT
-	TRBJ2-4	few	TRBV20-1	CSASRREDIQYF	TGCAGTGCTAGTCGCAGAGAGGACATTCAGTACTTC
TRBD1	TRBJ1-1	many	TRBV27	CASRRQGNTEAFF	TGTGCCAGCAGACGACAGGGAAACACTGAAGCTTTCTTT
TRBD1	TRBJ2-4	few	TRBV6-1	CASSLAGTGSNIQYF	TGTGCCAGCAGCCTTGCCGGGACAGGGTCAAACATTCAGTACTTC
TRBD2	TRBJ2-1	-	TRBV14	CASSQVAGNCNEQFF	TGTGCCAGCAGCCAAGTAGCGGGAAACTGCAATGAGCAGTTCTTC
-	TRBJ1-1	-	TRBV29-1	CSVRLTSAEAFF	TGCAGCGTTCGCCTCACATCGGCTGAAGCTTTCTTT
-	TRBJ2-1	-	TRBV5-1	CASRPTQSSDEQFF	TGCGCCAGCAGACCCACTCAATCTTCGGATGAGCAGTTCTTC